The T cell receptor beta chain under discussion was sequenced for a study of vaccination and CD4 T cells after COVID-19. For this clonotype: The antigen is not known.

Germline V CDR1 and CDR2: MGHRA, YSYEKL. The CDR3 consists of 18 residues. Between the trimmed V and J ends, which lost 0 bases and 9 bases, there was a span of 24 bases. Cultured CD4+ T-cell DNA underwent Oncomine TCR Beta short-read sequencing. Each CDR3 protein gets one entry after TCRdb re-called the PCR reads with MiXCR. This sample yields more than 4,000 distinct CDR3 sequences, of which 21% are seen a single time; roughly a quarter belongs to the top ten. The treatment is: roughly nine-day PBMC culture with coronavirus spike peptide pools or control peptides (ViraFEST assay). V and J are TRBV4-1 and TRBJ1-5; D is undetermined. Sample: CD4+ T cells from blood, cultured in vitro. The source of this sequence is a human donor who had recovered from COVID-19. The CDR3 coding sequence is TGCGCCAGCAGCCAAGATTTGGCCCCCCTACCGGCCGTGGGGCCCCAGCATTTT. Amino acid sequence: CASSQDLAPLPAVGPQHF.